Listed below are T cell receptor beta chains from one sample, sequenced in a study of blood T cell repertoires in COVID-19. Only in-frame clones appear in the TCRdb table, and some are missing; sequencing was by immunoSEQ multiplex PCR. The sample lists approximately 150,000 clones, about 86% seen once, with almost 8.5% in the top ten. The sequencing sample was made of peripheral blood. The receptors here all came from a woman in her sixties with acute or convalescent COVID-19. Each CDR3 is given with its conserved first and last residue. A D gene is named only where the DNA matches it firmly. Size is omitted from some rows. Given values are once, few, many or a class for expanded clones.

17	TRBD2	.	TRBV27	TRBJ2-5	CASSSATSGAGEETQYF	TGTGCCAGCAGTTCCGCGACTAGCGGGGCCGGTGAGGAGACCCAGTACTTC
15	TRBD2	.	TRBV3-1/TRBV3-2	TRBJ2-1	CASSQPWGGYNEQFF	TGTGCCAGCAGCCAGCCCTGGGGGGGGTACAATGAGCAGTTCTTC
15	.	.	TRBV28	TRBJ2-1	CAMAGRGWSYNEQFF	TGTGCCATGGCAGGTCGGGGTTGGTCCTACAATGAGCAGTTCTTC
15	.	.	TRBV4-3	TRBJ1-2	CASSQGVGDPYGYTF	TGCGCCAGCAGCCAAGGCGTCGGGGATCCCTATGGCTACACCTTC
14	.	.	TRBV15	TRBJ1-4	CATSRGTTNEKLFF	TGTGCCACCTCGAGGGGGACCACTAATGAAAAACTGTTTTTT
15	.	.	TRBV7-9	TRBJ2-7	CASSRGKDSKYEQYF	TGTGCCAGCAGCCGCGGGAAAGATAGCAAGTACGAGCAGTACTTC
15	.	.	TRBV3-1/TRBV3-2	TRBJ1-5	CASSQEKRVRQPQHF	TGTGCCAGCAGCCAAGAAAAGAGGGTGCGCCAGCCCCAGCATTTT
15	TRBD1	.	TRBV4-2	TRBJ1-2	CASSQGGQGIYGYTF	TGTGCCAGCAGCCAAGGGGGACAGGGGATCTATGGCTACACCTTC
14	.	.	TRBV10-3	TRBJ2-1	CATGADSPTNEQFF	TGTGCCACTGGGGCCGACTCGCCCACGAATGAGCAGTTCTTC
14	TRBD2	.	TRBV27	TRBJ2-5	CASRREGPQETQYF	TGTGCCAGCCGGCGGGAGGGTCCGCAAGAGACCCAGTACTTC
17	TRBD1	.	TRBV6-6	TRBJ2-3	CASSPGQGWGGTDTQYF	TGTGCCAGCAGTCCCGGACAGGGATGGGGCGGAACAGATACGCAGTATTTT
17	TRBD1	.	TRBV7-2	TRBJ1-1	CASSPRGRGPLNTEAFF	TGTGCCAGCAGCCCTCGGGGTAGGGGGCCCCTAAACACTGAAGCTTTCTTT
14	.	.	TRBV28	TRBJ1-2	CASSSGQRHDGYTF	TGTGCCAGCAGTTCTGGACAGCGCCACGATGGCTACACCTTC
16	TRBD2	.	TRBV6-6	TRBJ2-7	CASGPSGLAGHSEQYF	TGTGCCAGCGGACCCTCTGGACTAGCGGGGCACAGCGAGCAGTACTTC
13	.	.	TRBV6-5	TRBJ2-7	CASSLQGRNEQYF	TGTGCCAGCAGTTTGCAGGGTCGGAACGAGCAGTACTTC
14	.	.	TRBV30	TRBJ2-2	CAWRTVLNTGELFF	TGTGCCTGGAGGACAGTCCTTAACACCGGGGAGCTGTTTTTT
18	TRBD2	.	TRBV5-4	TRBJ2-3	CASSLALTAGGPGDTQYF	TGTGCCAGCAGCTTGGCCCTGACGGCGGGGGGGCCGGGGGATACGCAGTATTTT
14	TRBD2	.	TRBV7-9	TRBJ2-7	CASSSLAGSYEQYF	TGTGCCAGCAGCTCCTTAGCGGGCTCCTACGAGCAGTACTTC
13	.	.	TRBV30	TRBJ2-2	CAWSARATGELFF	TGTGCCTGGAGCGCCAGGGCAACCGGGGAGCTGTTTTTT
14	TRBD1	.	TRBV27	TRBJ1-5	CASSSGGSNQPQHF	TGTGCCAGCAGTTCAGGGGGAAGCAATCAGCCCCAGCATTTT
15	.	.	TRBV28	TRBJ1-5	CASSLYSRGYQPQHF	TGTGCCAGCAGTTTATATTCCCGGGGGTATCAGCCCCAGCATTTT
15	TRBD1	.	TRBV3-1/TRBV3-2	TRBJ2-4	CASSPGQGARDIQYF	TGTGCCAGCAGCCCGGGACAGGGGGCGAGGGACATTCAGTACTTC
13	TRBD1	.	TRBV30	TRBJ1-1	CAWSAGGNTEAFF	TGTGCCTGGAGTGCAGGGGGAAACACTGAAGCTTTCTTT
17	.	.	TRBV5-6	TRBJ1-6	CASSLVSGGQGDSPLHF	TGTGCCAGCAGCTTGGTGTCCGGGGGGCAAGGAGATTCACCCCTCCACTTT
16	.	once	TRBV6-7	TRBJ2-1	CASSYSRRGNNNEQFF	TGTGCCAGCAGTTACTCGAGGCGGGGCAACAACAATGAGCAGTTCTTC
13	.	.	TRBV10-1	TRBJ1-6	CAIAGENNSPLHF	TGCGCCATCGCCGGGGAAAATAATTCACCCCTCCACTTT
13	.	.	TRBV5-4	TRBJ2-1	CASRFDSYNEQFF	TGTGCCAGCAGGTTCGACAGTTACAATGAGCAGTTCTTC
13	.	.	TRBV30	TRBJ1-5	CAWSKTVDQPQHF	TGTGCCTGGAGTAAGACAGTCGATCAGCCCCAGCATTTT
13	.	.	TRBV12-3/TRBV12-4	TRBJ1-5	CASQGHLNQPQHF	TGTGCCAGCCAGGGCCATCTCAATCAGCCCCAGCATTTT
15	TRBD1	.	TRBV5-1	TRBJ1-1	CASSLGDRGWTEAFF	TGCGCCAGCAGCTTGGGGGACAGGGGATGGACTGAAGCTTTCTTT